The table lists the clone carrying this TCR beta chain with a few counts. As yet, its antigen is unknown. Total RNA was isolated from each sample in quantities of at least 5.5 micrograms. This sample was taken from a study of blood T cells in healthy people across ages. Whole-study results and caveats: Significant beta diversity loss was already apparent by age about 42, declining roughly linearly. More naive CD4+ cells and higher diversity were found in long-lived than in aged donors. It was not known whether donors were CMV positive (a possible confounder of expanded clonotype changes).

There are 15 residues in the CDR3. Germline-derived CDR1 and CDR2 are MGHRA and YSYEKL. With a J-beta primer mix and a sample-barcoded 5' primer, a second PCR ran 7 to 11 cycles. TCRdb used MiXCR to reprocess the 5' RACE reads, holding one entry per CDR3 protein. This table holds about 640,000 distinct CDR3 sequences, around 54% found once. The TCR sequence derives from a man in his 60s in good health. Sequenced: blood. The gene calls are TRBV4-1 and TRBJ2-7; D is perhaps TRBD1 (6 bases). The DNA end lines up better with TRBJ2-5; the J call may be wrong. This CDR3 reads CASSQEAGQQTTQYF. The DNA of the CDR3 is TGCGCCAGCAGCCAAGAGGCCGGACAGCAGACGACCCAGTACTTC.